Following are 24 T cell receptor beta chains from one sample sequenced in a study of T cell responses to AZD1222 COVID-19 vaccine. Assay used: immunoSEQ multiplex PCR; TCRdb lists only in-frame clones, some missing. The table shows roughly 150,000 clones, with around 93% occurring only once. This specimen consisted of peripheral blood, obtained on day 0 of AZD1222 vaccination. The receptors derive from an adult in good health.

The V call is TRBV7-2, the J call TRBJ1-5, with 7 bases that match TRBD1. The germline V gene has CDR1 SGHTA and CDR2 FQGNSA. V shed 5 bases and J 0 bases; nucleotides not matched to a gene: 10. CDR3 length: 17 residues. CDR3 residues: CASSPRGAGSSNQPQHF. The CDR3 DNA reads TGTGCCAGCAGCCCCAGGGGGGCAGGCTCTAGCAATCAGCCCCAGCATTTT.

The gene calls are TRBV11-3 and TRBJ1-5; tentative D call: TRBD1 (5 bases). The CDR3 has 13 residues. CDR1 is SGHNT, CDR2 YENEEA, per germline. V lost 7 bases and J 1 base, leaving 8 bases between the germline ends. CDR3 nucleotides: TGTGCCAGCACCCGGGACAGCAATCAGCCCCAGCATTTT. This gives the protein CASTRDSNQPQHF.

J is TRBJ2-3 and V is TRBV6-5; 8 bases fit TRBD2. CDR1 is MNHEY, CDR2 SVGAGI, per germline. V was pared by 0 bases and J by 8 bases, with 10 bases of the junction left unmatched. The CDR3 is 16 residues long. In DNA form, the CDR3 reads TGTGCCAGCAGTTACTCGGGGACGGGAGGGCCCAGTACGCAGTATTTT. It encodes CASSYSGTGGPSTQYF.

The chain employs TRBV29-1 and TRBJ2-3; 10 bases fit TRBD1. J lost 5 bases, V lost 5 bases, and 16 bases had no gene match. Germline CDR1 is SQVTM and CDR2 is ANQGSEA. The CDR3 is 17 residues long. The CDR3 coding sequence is TGCAGCGTTCGTATGGTGTTTGGGACAGGGGATGGAGATACGCAGTATTTT. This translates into CSVRMVFGTGDGDTQYF.

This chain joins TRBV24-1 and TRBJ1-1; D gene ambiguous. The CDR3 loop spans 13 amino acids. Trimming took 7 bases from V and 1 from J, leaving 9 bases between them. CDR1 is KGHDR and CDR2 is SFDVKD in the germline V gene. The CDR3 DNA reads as TGTGCCACCAGCTTGGGAGGGAACACTGAAGCTTTCTTT. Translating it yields CATSLGGNTEAFF.

CDR3: CASSFHAGRGNTIYF. DNA of the CDR3: TGCGCCAGCAGCTTCCACGCAGGTCGTGGAAACACCATATATTTT. This rearrangement joins TRBV5-1 to TRBJ1-3, with D uncertain. The CDR3 contains 15 residues. CDR1 is SGHRS and CDR2 is YFSETQ in the germline V gene. V lost 2 bases and J 3 bases, leaving 12 bases between the germline ends.

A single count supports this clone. The CDR3 protein is CATSSIRGDEQFF. Here the CDR3 DNA reads TGTGCCACCAGCAGCATAAGAGGAGATGAGCAGTTCTTC. V gene TRBV15 combines with J gene TRBJ2-1; D unresolved. Germline CDR1 is LNHNV and CDR2 is YYDKDF (reference sequence). CDR3 length: 13 residues. The V and J ends lost 3 bases and 8 bases respectively, with 11 bases between them.

Here the CDR3 DNA reads TGTGCCAGTAGTGCCACGTCCCTTAGCGGGAGTTTGCAGGATACGCAGTATTTT. This sequence encodes CASSATSLSGSLQDTQYF. The V call is TRBV19, the J call TRBJ2-3; 9 nucleotides agree with TRBD2. This CDR3 has 18 residues. V lost 5 bases, J lost 6 bases, and 18 bases stayed unmatched. Germline loops: CDR1 LNHDA, CDR2 SQIVND (reference sequence). Full variable domain (remainder filled in from reference TRBV19 and TRBJ2-3): DGGITQSPKYLFRKEGQNVTLSCEQNLNHDAMYWYRQDPGQGLRLIYYSQIVNDFQKGDIAEGYSVSREKKESFPLTVTSAQKNPTAFYLCASSATSLSGSLQDTQYFGPGTRLTVL.

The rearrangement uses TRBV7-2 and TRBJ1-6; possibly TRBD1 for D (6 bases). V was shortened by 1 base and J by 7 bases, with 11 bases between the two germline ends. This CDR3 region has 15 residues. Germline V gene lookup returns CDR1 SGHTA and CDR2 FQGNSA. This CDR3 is CASSLVAQGNSPLHF. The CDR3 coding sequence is TGTGCCAGCAGCTTAGTTGCACAGGGCAATTCACCCCTCCACTTT.

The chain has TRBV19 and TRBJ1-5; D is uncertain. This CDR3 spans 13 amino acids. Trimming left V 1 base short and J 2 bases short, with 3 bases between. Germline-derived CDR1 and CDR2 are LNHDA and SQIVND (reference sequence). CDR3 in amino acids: CASSIAGNQPQHF. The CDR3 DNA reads TGTGCCAGTAGTATAGCTGGCAATCAGCCCCAGCATTTT.

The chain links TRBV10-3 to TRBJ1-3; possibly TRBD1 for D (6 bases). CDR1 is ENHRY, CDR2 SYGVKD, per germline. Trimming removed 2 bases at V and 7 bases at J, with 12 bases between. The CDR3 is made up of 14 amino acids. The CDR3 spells CAISETGQGNTIYF. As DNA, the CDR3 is TGTGCCATCAGTGAGACAGGGCAAGGTAACACCATATATTTT.

CDR3 in DNA: TGCGCCAGTTCACAACCGGGACACAAAGTGAACACTGAAGCTTTCTTT. Protein product: CASSQPGHKVNTEAFF. The chain has TRBV10-1 and TRBJ1-1; D might be TRBD1 (6 bases). V lost 9 bases and J 0 bases, leaving 20 bases between the germline ends. Germline V CDR1 and CDR2: WNHNN, SYGVQD (reference sequence). This CDR3 has 16 amino acids.

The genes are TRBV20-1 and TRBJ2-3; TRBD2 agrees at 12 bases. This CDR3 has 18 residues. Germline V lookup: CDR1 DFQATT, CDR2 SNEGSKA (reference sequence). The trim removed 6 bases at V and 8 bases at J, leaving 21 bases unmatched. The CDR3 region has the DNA TGCAGTGCCAGTCAGACTAGCGGGAGTTATGCACAGTTTGGTACGCAGTATTTT. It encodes CSASQTSGSYAQFGTQYF.

The CDR3 is CASSLASGRGQETQYF. In nucleotides, the CDR3 is TGTGCCAGCAGCCTGGCTAGCGGGAGGGGACAAGAGACCCAGTACTTC. J is TRBJ2-5 and V is TRBV7-6; 12 bases line up with TRBD2. The V gene end was trimmed by 5 bases and the J gene end by 2 bases; junction bases not matched to a gene: 6. Germline assignment: CDR1 SGHVS and CDR2 FNYEAQ. This CDR3 comprises 16 residues.

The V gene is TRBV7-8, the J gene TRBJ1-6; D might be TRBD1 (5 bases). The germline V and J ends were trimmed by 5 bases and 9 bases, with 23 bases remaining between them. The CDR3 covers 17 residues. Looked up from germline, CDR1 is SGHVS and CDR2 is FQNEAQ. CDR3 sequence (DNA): TGTGCCAGCAGCGGATATTCTGGGGGGTCTAGAGGTTCACCCCTCCACTTT. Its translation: CASSGYSGGSRGSPLHF.

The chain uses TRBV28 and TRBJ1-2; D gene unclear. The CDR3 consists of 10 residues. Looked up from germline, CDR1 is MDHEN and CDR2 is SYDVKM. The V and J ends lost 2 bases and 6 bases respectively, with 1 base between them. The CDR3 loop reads CASSLNGYTF. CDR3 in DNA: TGTGCCAGCAGTTTAAATGGCTACACCTTC.

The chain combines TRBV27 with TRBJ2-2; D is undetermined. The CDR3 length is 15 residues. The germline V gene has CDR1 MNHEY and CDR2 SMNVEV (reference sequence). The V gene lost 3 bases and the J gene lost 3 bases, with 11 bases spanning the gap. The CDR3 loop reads CASSLQGPDTGELFF. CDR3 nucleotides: TGTGCCAGCAGTTTGCAAGGGCCCGACACCGGGGAGCTGTTTTTT.

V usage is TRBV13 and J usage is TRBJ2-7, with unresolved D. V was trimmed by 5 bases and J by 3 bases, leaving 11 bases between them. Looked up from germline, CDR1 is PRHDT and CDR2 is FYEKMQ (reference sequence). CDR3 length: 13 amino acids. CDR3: CASSPKADYEQYF. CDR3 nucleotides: TGTGCCAGCAGCCCCAAGGCGGACTACGAGCAGTACTTC.

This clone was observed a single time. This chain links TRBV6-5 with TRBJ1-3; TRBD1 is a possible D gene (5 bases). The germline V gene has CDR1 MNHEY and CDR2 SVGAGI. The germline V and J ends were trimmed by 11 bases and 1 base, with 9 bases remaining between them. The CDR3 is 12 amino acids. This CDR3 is CACQGSGNTIYF. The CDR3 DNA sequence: TGTGCCTGCCAGGGATCTGGAAACACCATATATTTT.

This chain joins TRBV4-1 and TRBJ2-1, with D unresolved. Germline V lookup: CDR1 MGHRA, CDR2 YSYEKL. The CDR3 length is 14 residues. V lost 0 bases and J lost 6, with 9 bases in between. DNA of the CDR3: TGCGCCAGCAGCCAAGATACCTCCGCCAATGAGCAGTTCTTC. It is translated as CASSQDTSANEQFF.

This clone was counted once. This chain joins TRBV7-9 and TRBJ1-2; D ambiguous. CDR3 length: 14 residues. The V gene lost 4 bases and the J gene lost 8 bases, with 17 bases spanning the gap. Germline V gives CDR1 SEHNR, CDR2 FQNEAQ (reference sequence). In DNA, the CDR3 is TGTGCCAGCAGCTCTTCCTCGGACCGTCGGGGCTACACCTTC. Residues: CASSSSSDRRGYTF.

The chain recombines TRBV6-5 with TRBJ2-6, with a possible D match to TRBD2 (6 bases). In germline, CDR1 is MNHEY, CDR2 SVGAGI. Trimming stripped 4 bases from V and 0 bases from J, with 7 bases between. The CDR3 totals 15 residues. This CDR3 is CASSWEASGANVLTF. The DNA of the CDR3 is TGTGCCAGCAGTTGGGAGGCCTCTGGGGCCAACGTCCTGACTTTC.

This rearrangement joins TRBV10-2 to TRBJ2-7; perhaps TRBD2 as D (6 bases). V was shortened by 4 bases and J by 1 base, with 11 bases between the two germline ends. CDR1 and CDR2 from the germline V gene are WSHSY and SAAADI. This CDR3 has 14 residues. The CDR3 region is CASSVRDRSYEQYF. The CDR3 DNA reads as TGCGCCAGCAGTGTGCGGGATCGGTCCTACGAGCAGTACTTC.

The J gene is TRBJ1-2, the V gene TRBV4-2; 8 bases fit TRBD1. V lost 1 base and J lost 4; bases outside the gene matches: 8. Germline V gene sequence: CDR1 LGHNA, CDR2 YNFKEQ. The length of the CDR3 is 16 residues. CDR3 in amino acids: CASSQAPGGGVYGYTF. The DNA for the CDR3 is TGTGCCAGCAGCCAAGCTCCAGGGGGCGGGGTCTATGGCTACACCTTC.